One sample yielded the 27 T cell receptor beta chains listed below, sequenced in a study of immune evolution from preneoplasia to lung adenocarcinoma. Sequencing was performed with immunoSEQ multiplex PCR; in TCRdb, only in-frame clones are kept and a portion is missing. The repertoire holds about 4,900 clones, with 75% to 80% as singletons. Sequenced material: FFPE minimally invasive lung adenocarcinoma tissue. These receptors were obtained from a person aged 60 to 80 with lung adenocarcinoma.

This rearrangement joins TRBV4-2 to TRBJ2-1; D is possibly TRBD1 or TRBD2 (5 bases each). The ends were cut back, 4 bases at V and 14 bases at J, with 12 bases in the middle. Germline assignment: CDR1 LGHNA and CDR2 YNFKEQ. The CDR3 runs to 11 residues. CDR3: CASSPGDRKFF. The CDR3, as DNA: TGTGCCAGCAGCCCCGGGGACCGAAAGTTCTTC.

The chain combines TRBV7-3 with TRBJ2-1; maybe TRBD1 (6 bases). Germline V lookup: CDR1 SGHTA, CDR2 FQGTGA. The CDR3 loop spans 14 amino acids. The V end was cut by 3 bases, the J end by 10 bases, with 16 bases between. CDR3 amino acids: CASSLTSGVREQFF. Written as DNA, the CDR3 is TGTGCCAGCAGCTTGACTTCAGGGGTCCGCGAGCAGTTCTTC.

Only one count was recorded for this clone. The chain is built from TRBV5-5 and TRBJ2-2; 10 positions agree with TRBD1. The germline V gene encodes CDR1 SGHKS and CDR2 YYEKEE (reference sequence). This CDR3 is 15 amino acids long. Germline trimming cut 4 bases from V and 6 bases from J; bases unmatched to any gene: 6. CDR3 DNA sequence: TGTGCCAGCAGCCGGGACAGGGGTCAAGCCGGGGAGCTGTTTTTT. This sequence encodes CASSRDRGQAGELFF.

DNA of the CDR3: TGTGCCAGCAGCTTAGAGCGGGTTCTCAATCAGCCCCAGCATTTT. Its translation is CASSLERVLNQPQHF. V gene TRBV7-8 combines with J gene TRBJ1-5; D gene ambiguous. The CDR3 extends over 15 amino acids. CDR1 and CDR2 (germline): SGHVS, FQNEAQ. The V end was cut by 1 base, the J end by 3 bases, with 10 bases between.

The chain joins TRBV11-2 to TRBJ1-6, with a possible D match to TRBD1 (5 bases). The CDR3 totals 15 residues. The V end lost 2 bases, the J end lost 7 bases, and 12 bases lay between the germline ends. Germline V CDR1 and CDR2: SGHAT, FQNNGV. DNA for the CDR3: TGTGCCAGCAGCTTATCAGGGACTGGGAATTCACCCCTCCACTTT. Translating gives CASSLSGTGNSPLHF.

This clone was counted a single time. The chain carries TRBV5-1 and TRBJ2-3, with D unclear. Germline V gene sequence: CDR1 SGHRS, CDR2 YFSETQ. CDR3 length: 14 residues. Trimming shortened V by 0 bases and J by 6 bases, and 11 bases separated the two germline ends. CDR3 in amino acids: CASSLASGGDTQYF. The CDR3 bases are TGCGCCAGCAGCTTGGCTTCGGGTGGGGATACGCAGTATTTT.

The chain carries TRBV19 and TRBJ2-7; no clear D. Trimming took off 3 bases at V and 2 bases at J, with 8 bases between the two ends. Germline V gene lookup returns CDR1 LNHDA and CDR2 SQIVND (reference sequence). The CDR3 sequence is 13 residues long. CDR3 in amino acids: CASSITDTYEQYF. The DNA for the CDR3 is TGTGCCAGTAGTATTACAGACACCTACGAGCAGTACTTC.

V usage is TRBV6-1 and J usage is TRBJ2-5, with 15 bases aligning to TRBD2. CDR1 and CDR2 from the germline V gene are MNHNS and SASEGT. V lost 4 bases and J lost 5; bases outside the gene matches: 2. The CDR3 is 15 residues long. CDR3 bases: TGTGCCAGCAGTGGGACTAGCGGGGGGGCGGAGACCCAGTACTTC. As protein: CASSGTSGGAETQYF.

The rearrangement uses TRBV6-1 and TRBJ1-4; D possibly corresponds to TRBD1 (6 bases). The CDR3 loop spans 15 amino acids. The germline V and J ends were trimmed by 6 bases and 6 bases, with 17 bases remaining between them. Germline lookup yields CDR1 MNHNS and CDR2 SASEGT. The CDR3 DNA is TGTGCCAGCAGCGAGGGGGGAGGTATCGATGAAAAACTGTTTTTT. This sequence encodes CASSEGGGIDEKLFF.

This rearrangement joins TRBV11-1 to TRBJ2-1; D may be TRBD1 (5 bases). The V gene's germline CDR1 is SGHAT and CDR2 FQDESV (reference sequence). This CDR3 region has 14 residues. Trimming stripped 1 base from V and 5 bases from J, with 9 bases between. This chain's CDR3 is CASSLDGADNEQFF. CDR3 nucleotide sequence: TGTGCCAGCAGCTTAGATGGGGCTGACAATGAGCAGTTCTTC.

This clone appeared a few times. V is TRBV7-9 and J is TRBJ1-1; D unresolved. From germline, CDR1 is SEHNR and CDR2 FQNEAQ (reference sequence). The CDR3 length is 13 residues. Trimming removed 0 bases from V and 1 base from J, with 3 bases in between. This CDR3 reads CASSLAENTEAFF. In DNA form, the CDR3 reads TGTGCCAGCAGCTTAGCGGAGAACACTGAAGCTTTCTTT.

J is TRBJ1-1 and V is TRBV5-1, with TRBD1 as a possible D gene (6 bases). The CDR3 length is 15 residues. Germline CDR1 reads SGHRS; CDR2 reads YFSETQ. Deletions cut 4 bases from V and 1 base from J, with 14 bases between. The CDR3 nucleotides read TGCGCCAGCAGCGTAATACAGGGAGCGAACACTGAAGCTTTCTTT. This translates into CASSVIQGANTEAFF. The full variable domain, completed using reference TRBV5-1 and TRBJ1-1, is KAGVTQTPRYLIKTRGQQVTLSCSPISGHRSVSWYQQTPGQGLQFLFEYFSETQRNKGNFPGRFSGRQFSNSRSEMNVSTLELGDSALYLCASSVIQGANTEAFFGQGTRLTVV.

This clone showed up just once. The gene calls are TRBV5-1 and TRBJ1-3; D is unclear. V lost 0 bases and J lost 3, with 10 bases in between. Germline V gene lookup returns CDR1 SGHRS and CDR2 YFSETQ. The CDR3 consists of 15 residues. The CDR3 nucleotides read TGCGCCAGCAGCTTGGATGCTCCCAATGGAAACACCATATATTTT. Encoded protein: CASSLDAPNGNTIYF.

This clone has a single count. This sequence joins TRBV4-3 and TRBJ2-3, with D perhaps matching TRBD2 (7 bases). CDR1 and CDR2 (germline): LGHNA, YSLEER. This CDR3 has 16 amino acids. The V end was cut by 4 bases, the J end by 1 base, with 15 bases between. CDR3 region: CASSREGGRRTDTQYF. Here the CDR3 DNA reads TGCGCCAGCAGCCGGGAGGGGGGAAGGCGCACAGATACGCAGTATTTT.

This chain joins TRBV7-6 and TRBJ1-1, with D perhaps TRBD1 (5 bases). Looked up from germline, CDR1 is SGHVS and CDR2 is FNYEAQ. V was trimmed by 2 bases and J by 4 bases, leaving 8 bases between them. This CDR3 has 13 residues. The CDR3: CASSLLRGTEAFF. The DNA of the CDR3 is TGTGCCAGCAGCTTACTGAGGGGCACTGAAGCTTTCTTT.

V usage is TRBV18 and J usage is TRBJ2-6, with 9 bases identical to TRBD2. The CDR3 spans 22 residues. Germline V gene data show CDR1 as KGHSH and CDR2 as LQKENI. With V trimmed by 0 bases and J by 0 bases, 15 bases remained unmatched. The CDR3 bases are TGTGCCAGCTCACCACCGAGCGGGCGGGGGGGCCCTACTAGCTCTGGGGCCAACGTCCTGACTTTC. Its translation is CASSPPSGRGGPTSSGANVLTF.

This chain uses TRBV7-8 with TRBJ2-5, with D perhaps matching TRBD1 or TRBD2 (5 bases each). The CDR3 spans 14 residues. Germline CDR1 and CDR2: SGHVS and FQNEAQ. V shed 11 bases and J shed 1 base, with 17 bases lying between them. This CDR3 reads CAGAVGVGQETQYF. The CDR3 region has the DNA TGTGCCGGGGCGGTGGGGGTCGGCCAAGAGACCCAGTACTTC.

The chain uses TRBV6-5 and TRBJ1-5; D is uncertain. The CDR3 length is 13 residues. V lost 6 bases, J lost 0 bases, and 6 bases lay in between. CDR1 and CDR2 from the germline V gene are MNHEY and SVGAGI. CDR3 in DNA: TGTGCCAGCAGCCAGAATAGCAATCAGCCCCAGCATTTT. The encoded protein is CASSQNSNQPQHF.

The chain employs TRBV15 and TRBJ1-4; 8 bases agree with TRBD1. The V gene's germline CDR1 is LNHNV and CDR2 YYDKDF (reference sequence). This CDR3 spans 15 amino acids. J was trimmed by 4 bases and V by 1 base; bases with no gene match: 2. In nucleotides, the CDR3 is TGTGCCACCAGCAGAGGACAGGGGCATAATGAAAAACTGTTTTTT. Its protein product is CATSRGQGHNEKLFF.

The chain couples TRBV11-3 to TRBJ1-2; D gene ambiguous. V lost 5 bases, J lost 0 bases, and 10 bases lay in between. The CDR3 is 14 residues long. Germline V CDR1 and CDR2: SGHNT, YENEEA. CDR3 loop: CASSPNSANYGYTF. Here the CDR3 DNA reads TGTGCCAGCAGCCCTAATTCAGCTAACTATGGCTACACCTTC.

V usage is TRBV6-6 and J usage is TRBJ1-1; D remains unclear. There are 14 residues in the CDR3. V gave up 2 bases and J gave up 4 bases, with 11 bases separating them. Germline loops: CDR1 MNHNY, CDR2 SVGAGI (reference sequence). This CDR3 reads CASSYPGESTEAFF. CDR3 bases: TGTGCCAGCAGTTACCCCGGAGAGAGCACTGAAGCTTTCTTT.

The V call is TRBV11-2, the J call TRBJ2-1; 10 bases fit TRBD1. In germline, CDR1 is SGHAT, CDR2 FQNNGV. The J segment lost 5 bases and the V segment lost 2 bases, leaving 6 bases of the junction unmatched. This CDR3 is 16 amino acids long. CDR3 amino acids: CASSLQLGQGDNEQFF. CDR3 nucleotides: TGTGCCAGCAGCTTACAACTCGGACAGGGGGACAATGAGCAGTTCTTC.

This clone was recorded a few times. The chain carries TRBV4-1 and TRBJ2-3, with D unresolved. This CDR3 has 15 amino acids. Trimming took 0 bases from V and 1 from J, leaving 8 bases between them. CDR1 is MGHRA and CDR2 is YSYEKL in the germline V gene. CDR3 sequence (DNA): TGCGCCAGCAGCCAAGATTACAGTGGCACAGATACGCAGTATTTT. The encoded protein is CASSQDYSGTDTQYF.

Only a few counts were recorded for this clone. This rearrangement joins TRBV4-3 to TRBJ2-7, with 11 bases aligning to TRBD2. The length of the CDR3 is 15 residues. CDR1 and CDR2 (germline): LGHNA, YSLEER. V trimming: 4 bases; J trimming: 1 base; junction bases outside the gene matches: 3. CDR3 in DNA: TGCGCCAGCAGCCGAGGGACTAGCGGATCCTACGAGCAGTACTTC. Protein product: CASSRGTSGSYEQYF.

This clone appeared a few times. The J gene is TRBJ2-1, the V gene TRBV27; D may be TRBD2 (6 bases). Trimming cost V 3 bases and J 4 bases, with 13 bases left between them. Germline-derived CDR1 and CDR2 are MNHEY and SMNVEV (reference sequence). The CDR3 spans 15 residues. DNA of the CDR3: TGTGCCAGCAGTTTGGGGGACTTCCGATACAATGAGCAGTTCTTC. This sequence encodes CASSLGDFRYNEQFF.

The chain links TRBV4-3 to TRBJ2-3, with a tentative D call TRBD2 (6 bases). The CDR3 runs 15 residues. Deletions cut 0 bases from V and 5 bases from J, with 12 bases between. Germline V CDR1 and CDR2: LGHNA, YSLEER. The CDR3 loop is CASSQDREVRDTQYF. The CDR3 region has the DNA TGCGCCAGCAGCCAAGACAGGGAGGTCAGAGATACGCAGTATTTT.

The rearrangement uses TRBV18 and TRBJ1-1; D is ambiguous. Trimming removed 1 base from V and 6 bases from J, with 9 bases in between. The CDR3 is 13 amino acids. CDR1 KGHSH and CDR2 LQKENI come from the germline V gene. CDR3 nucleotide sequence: TGTGCCAGCTCACCACAGGGTTTCTCTGAAGCTTTCTTT. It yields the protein CASSPQGFSEAFF. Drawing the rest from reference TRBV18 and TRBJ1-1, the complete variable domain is NAGVMQNPRHLVRRRGQEARLRCSPMKGHSHVYWYRQLPEEGLKFMVYLQKENIIDESGMPKERFSAEFPKEGPSILRIQQVVRGDSAAYFCASSPQGFSEAFFGQGTRLTVV.